This TCR beta chain was identified in a study of blood T cells in healthy people across ages. Study-wide background: For every two T cells, template switching captured about one barcoded beta molecule.

Per germline, CDR1 KGHSH and CDR2 LQKENI. The CDR3 has 13 amino acids. Extraction of total RNA produced a minimum of 5 micrograms from each sample. As for this clonotype: Its target is unknown.

Study-wide findings and caveats: Samples with more naive T cells showed higher observed beta diversity.

The second PCR ran about 6 to 12 cycles with a sample-barcoded 5' primer and J-beta primers. TCRdb re-called the 5' RACE reads with MiXCR, one entry per CDR3 protein. The sample lists hundreds of thousands of distinct CDR3 sequences; roughly 24% were seen once. These data are also associated with another study on T cells of mothers and their children. That source adds: Slightly, though not significantly, more overlap was seen in related than in unrelated mother-child pairs.

The specimen sequenced was blood. This chain links TRBV18 with TRBJ2-5; a weak D match, TRBD1 (5 bases). The DNA end favors TRBJ2-7, so the J call may be wrong. The sequence came from a boy under 18 in good health. Written as DNA, the CDR3 is TGTGCCAGCTCCCCAGGGCTAGGGAACGAGCAGTACTTC. It encodes CASSPGLGNEQYF.